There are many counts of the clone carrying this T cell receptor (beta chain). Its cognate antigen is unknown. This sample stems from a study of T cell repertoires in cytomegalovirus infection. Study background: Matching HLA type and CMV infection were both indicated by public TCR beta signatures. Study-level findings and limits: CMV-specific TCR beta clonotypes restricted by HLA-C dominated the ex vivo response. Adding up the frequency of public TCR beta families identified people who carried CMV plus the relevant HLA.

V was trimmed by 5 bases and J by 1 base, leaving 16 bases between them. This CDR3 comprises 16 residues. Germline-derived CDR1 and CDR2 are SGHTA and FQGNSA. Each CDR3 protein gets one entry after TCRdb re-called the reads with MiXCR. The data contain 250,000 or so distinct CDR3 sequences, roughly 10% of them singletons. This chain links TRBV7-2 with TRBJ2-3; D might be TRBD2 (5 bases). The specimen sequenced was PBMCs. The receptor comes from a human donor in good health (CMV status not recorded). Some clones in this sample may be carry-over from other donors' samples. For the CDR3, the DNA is TGTGCCAGCAGCCCACGCCGGTTTAGCGGCACAGATACGCAGTATTTT. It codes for CASSPRRFSGTDTQYF.